This T cell receptor beta chain emerged from a study of human T cells and chemical hapten exposure. This clonotype occurred many times. Germline V gene data show CDR1 as SGHAT and CDR2 as FQNNGV. The CDR3 spans 15 residues. V dropped 0 bases and J dropped 4; count of bases not matched to a gene: 2. Sequencing started from total RNA isolated from unfractionated whole blood. TCRdb itself ran the 5' RACE reads through MiXCR, one entry per CDR3 protein. Among about 140,000 distinct CDR3 sequences listed, 4.1% were seen once. The source is a female donor in good health. This chain uses TRBV11-2 with TRBJ2-3, with 9 bases identical to TRBD1. This CDR3 reads CASSLETGGPDTQYF. CDR3 DNA sequence: TGTGCCAGCAGCTTAGAAACAGGGGGCCCAGATACGCAGTATTTT.